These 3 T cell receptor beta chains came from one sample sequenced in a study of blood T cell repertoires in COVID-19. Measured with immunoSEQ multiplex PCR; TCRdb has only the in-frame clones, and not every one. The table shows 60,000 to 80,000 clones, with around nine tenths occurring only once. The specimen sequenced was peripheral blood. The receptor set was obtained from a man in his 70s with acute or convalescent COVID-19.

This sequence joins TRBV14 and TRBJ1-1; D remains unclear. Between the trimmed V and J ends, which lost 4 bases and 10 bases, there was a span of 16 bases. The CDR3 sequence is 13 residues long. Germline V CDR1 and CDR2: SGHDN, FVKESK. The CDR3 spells CASSRNVGVGAFF. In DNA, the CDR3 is TGTGCCAGCAGCCGCAACGTCGGGGTGGGAGCTTTCTTT.

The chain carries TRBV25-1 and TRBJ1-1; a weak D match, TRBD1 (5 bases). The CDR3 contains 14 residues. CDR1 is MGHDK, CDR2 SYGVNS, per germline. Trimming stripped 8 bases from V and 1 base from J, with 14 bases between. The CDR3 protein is CASRSQVPNTEAFF. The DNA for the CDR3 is TGTGCCAGCCGATCACAGGTCCCGAACACTGAAGCTTTCTTT.

The CDR3 is CASSLLWGRSSKNIQYF. CDR3 coding DNA: TGTGCCAGCAGCTTATTATGGGGGAGGAGTTCCAAAAACATTCAGTACTTC. This rearrangement joins TRBV7-2 to TRBJ2-4; D is perhaps TRBD2 (6 bases). The CDR3 is made up of 17 amino acids. Germline V gene lookup returns CDR1 SGHTA and CDR2 FQGNSA. With 2 bases removed from V and 2 bases from J, the gap between germline ends came to 16 bases.